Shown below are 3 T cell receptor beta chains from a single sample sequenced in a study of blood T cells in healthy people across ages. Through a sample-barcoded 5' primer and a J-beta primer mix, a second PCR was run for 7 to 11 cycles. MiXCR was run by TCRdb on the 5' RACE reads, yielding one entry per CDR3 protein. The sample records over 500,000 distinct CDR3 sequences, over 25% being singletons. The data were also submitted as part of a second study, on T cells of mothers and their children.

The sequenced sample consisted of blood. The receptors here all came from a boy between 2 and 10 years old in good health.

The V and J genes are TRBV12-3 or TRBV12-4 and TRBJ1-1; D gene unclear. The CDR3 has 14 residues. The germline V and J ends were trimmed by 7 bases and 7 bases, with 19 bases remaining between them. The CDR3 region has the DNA TGTGCCAGCAAGGGAAGGTCTGGGTTGGATGAAGCTTTCTTT. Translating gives CASKGRSGLDEAFF.

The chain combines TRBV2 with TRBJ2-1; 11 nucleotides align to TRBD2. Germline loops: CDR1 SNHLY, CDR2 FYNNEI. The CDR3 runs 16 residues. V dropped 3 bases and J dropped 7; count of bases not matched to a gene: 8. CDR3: CASSETLAGVRNEQFF. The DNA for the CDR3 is TGTGCCAGCAGTGAGACACTAGCGGGAGTTAGGAATGAGCAGTTCTTC.

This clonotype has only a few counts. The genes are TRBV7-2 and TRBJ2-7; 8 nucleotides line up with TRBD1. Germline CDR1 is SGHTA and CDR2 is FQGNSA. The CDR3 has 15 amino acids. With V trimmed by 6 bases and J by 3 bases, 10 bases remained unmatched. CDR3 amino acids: CASSLMGQDLYEQYF. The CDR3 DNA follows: TGTGCCAGCAGTTTAATGGGACAGGACCTCTACGAGCAGTACTTC.